This TCR beta chain was found in a study of CD8 T cells in Susac syndrome. Reverse transcription of about 0.45 to 1 ug RNA was performed with random hexamers. Multiplex immunoSEQ PCR targeted 54 Vbeta and 13 Jbeta TCR beta segments. TCRdb passed the immunoSEQ multiplex PCR reads through MiXCR, listing each CDR3 protein once. Of around 270,000 distinct CDR3 sequences in the sample, around nine tenths were seen once. V trimming: 2 bases; J trimming: 2 bases; junction bases outside the gene matches: 10. Germline CDR1 reads MNHNS; CDR2 reads SASEGT. The CDR3 runs to 19 residues. Sequencing of TCR beta was performed on blood CD8+ T cells and on blood CD4+ T cells. TEMRA cells were FACS-enriched, while CD8+ and CD4+ T cells were negatively isolated.

The source material was CD8+ T cells from PBMCs. The receptor was isolated from a human donor with multiple sclerosis. The chain links TRBV6-1 to TRBJ2-3; 13 positions match TRBD2. CDR3 amino acids: CASSELVTSGRATTDTQYF. The CDR3 DNA sequence: TGTGCCAGCAGTGAATTGGTCACTAGCGGGAGGGCCACCACAGATACGCAGTATTTT.